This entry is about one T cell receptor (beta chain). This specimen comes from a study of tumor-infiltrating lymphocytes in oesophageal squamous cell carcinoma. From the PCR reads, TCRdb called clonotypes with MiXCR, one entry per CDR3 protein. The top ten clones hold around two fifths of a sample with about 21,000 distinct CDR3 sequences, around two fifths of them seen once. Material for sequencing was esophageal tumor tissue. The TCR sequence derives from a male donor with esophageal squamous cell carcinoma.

In nucleotides, the CDR3 is TGTGCCAGCAGCTTAGTACAAGAAGAGACCCAGTACTTC. Translated: CASSLVQEETQYF. The rearrangement links TRBV7-6 to TRBJ2-7; D call uncertain. The J call may be mistaken, given a closer DNA end match to TRBJ2-5. From germline, CDR1 is SGHVS and CDR2 FNYEAQ. The CDR3 has 13 amino acids.